A selection of T cell receptor beta chains follows, all from one sample in a study of blood T cells in healthy people across ages. TCRdb re-derived calls from the 5' RACE reads in MiXCR, one entry per CDR3 protein. The data hold 1.5 million to 1.8 million distinct CDR3 sequences, with 35% to 45% observed a single time. The sequenced material came from blood. The source of these receptors is a woman aged 18-29 years in good health. Both conserved end residues are part of each CDR3. The order of the fields is J gene, V gene, clone size, D gene, CDR3 length, CDR3 DNA, CDR3 protein. A D gene is named only where the DNA matches it firmly. Some rows mark clone size as missing; the rest say once, few, many or name a class of expanded clone.

J gene: TRBJ2-3; V gene: TRBV19; clone size: -; D gene: -; CDR3 length: 14; CDR3 DNA: TGTGCCAGCAAAAACGGCGGGGGCCCTGATACGCAGTATTTT; CDR3 protein: CASKNGGGPDTQYF
J gene: TRBJ2-5; V gene: TRBV6-2/TRBV6-3; clone size: few; D gene: -; CDR3 length: 18; CDR3 DNA: TGTGCCAGCAACCCCGGGACATTTGCCGCTCGGACCTACAATGAGCAGTACTTC; CDR3 protein: CASNPGTFAARTYNEQYF
J gene: TRBJ2-7; V gene: TRBV11-2; clone size: once; D gene: TRBD2; CDR3 length: 17; CDR3 DNA: TGTGCCAGCACCACCCTAAAGCGGGGGGCGTCCCCCTACGAGCAGTACTTC; CDR3 protein: CASTTLKRGASPYEQYF
J gene: TRBJ1-1; V gene: TRBV7-3; clone size: -; D gene: -; CDR3 length: 13; CDR3 DNA: TGTGCCAGCAGCTTAGGCTCAGGTGCTGAAGCTTTCTTT; CDR3 protein: CASSLGSGAEAFF
J gene: TRBJ1-1; V gene: TRBV19; clone size: -; D gene: TRBD1; CDR3 length: 17; CDR3 DNA: TGTGCCAGTAGTACCGACAGCGTGACAGGGGAGCACACTGAAGCTTTCTTT; CDR3 protein: CASSTDSVTGEHTEAFF
J gene: TRBJ2-1; V gene: TRBV29-1; clone size: -; D gene: -; CDR3 length: 15; CDR3 DNA: TGCAGCGTAACGGGGAAATACGGCTCCTACAATGAGCAGTTCTTC; CDR3 protein: CSVTGKYGSYNEQFF
J gene: TRBJ1-6; V gene: TRBV20-1; clone size: few; D gene: -; CDR3 length: 15; CDR3 DNA: TGCAGTGCTAGACCCTTGGCGGGAGATAATTCACCCCTCCACTTT; CDR3 protein: CSARPLAGDNSPLHF
J gene: TRBJ2-7; V gene: TRBV7-9; clone size: -; D gene: -; CDR3 length: 14; CDR3 DNA: TGTGCCGGCATTCCTACGGGGGCGGCCTACGAGCAGTACTTC; CDR3 protein: CAGIPTGAAYEQYF
J gene: TRBJ1-1; V gene: TRBV6-2/TRBV6-3; clone size: -; D gene: -; CDR3 length: 15; CDR3 DNA: TGTGCCAGCACCCACCCGGTCGGACAGAACACTGAAGCTTTCTTT; CDR3 protein: CASTHPVGQNTEAFF
J gene: TRBJ2-7; V gene: TRBV5-1; clone size: -; D gene: -; CDR3 length: 13; CDR3 DNA: TGCGCCAGCAGTATGGGGGACCGATACGAGCAGTACTTC; CDR3 protein: CASSMGDRYEQYF
J gene: TRBJ2-3; V gene: TRBV4-1; clone size: -; D gene: TRBD1; CDR3 length: 17; CDR3 DNA: TGCGCCAGCAGGCTCCCTGGGACAGGGCGTGGCACAGATACGCAGTATTTT; CDR3 protein: CASRLPGTGRGTDTQYF
J gene: TRBJ2-1; V gene: TRBV12-3/TRBV12-4; clone size: few; D gene: -; CDR3 length: 12; CDR3 DNA: TGTGCCAGCAGTTCCTCGGGGGTCGGGCAGTTCTTC; CDR3 protein: CASSSSGVGQFF
J gene: TRBJ2-1; V gene: TRBV7-9; clone size: -; D gene: TRBD2; CDR3 length: 17; CDR3 DNA: TGTGCCAGCAGCCTAACCCGGGAAGCGGGAGTCCCCAATGAGCAGTTCTTC; CDR3 protein: CASSLTREAGVPNEQFF
J gene: TRBJ2-7; V gene: TRBV2; clone size: -; D gene: TRBD1; CDR3 length: 12; CDR3 DNA: TGTGCCAGCAAGGACAGGGGTAACGAGCAGTACTTC; CDR3 protein: CASKDRGNEQYF
J gene: TRBJ1-4; V gene: TRBV20-1; clone size: few; D gene: -; CDR3 length: 13; CDR3 DNA: TGCAGTGCTAACAGGCGGCCTAATGAAAAACTGTTTTTT; CDR3 protein: CSANRRPNEKLFF
J gene: TRBJ1-4; V gene: TRBV7-2; clone size: -; D gene: -; CDR3 length: 14; CDR3 DNA: TGTGCCAGCAGCTTATCAGGGCCGAGGGAAAAACTGTTTTTT; CDR3 protein: CASSLSGPREKLFF
J gene: TRBJ1-5; V gene: TRBV20-1; clone size: -; D gene: -; CDR3 length: 13; CDR3 DNA: TGCAGTGCCGCCCGGAGAGGCAATCAGCCCCAGCATTTT; CDR3 protein: CSAARRGNQPQHF
J gene: TRBJ1-2; V gene: TRBV10-3; clone size: many; D gene: TRBD1; CDR3 length: 12; CDR3 DNA: TGTGCCATCACCGGGACAGGGTATGGCTACACCTTC; CDR3 protein: CAITGTGYGYTF
J gene: TRBJ2-1; V gene: TRBV30; clone size: few; D gene: -; CDR3 length: 12; CDR3 DNA: TGTGCCTGGGGAGACAACTACAATGAGCAGTTCTTC; CDR3 protein: CAWGDNYNEQFF
J gene: TRBJ2-3; V gene: TRBV10-3; clone size: -; D gene: TRBD1; CDR3 length: 14; CDR3 DNA: TGTGCCGTCAGGGGGACAGGCCTTGAAGATACGCAGTATTTT; CDR3 protein: CAVRGTGLEDTQYF
J gene: TRBJ2-7; V gene: TRBV13; clone size: many; D gene: -; CDR3 length: 13; CDR3 DNA: TGTGCCAGCAGCTCGTACCCATCCTACGAGCAGTACTTC; CDR3 protein: CASSSYPSYEQYF
J gene: TRBJ2-1; V gene: TRBV2; clone size: -; D gene: TRBD1; CDR3 length: 14; CDR3 DNA: TGTGCCAGCAGTGAAAGACTTCCGGGACAGAAGCAGTTCTTC; CDR3 protein: CASSERLPGQKQFF
J gene: TRBJ1-2; V gene: TRBV12-3/TRBV12-4; clone size: many; D gene: -; CDR3 length: 13; CDR3 DNA: TGTGCCAGCAGTTTAGGGGCAACTTATGGCTACACCTTC; CDR3 protein: CASSLGATYGYTF
J gene: TRBJ2-1; V gene: TRBV20-1; clone size: -; D gene: TRBD2; CDR3 length: 15; CDR3 DNA: TGCAGTGCTAGATCGGGACTAGCGGGAGTCAATGAGCAGTTCTTC; CDR3 protein: CSARSGLAGVNEQFF
J gene: TRBJ1-5; V gene: TRBV6-5; clone size: -; D gene: TRBD1; CDR3 length: 14; CDR3 DNA: TGTGCCAGCAGCACGGACAGGCTCAATCAGCCCCAGCATTTT; CDR3 protein: CASSTDRLNQPQHF
J gene: TRBJ1-5; V gene: TRBV4-1; clone size: many; D gene: TRBD1; CDR3 length: 16; CDR3 DNA: TGCGCCAGCAGCCAAACAGGGGGCAGGAGCAATCAGCCCCAGCATTTT; CDR3 protein: CASSQTGGRSNQPQHF
J gene: TRBJ2-2; V gene: TRBV6-2/TRBV6-3; clone size: -; D gene: -; CDR3 length: 14; CDR3 DNA: TGTGCCAGCAGTCAATATATTAACACCGGGGAGCTGTTTTTT; CDR3 protein: CASSQYINTGELFF
J gene: TRBJ2-1; V gene: TRBV12-5; clone size: few; D gene: TRBD2; CDR3 length: 15; CDR3 DNA: TGTGCTAGTGCCTCGACTAGCGGGGTCGCGAATGGGCAGTTCTTC; CDR3 protein: CASASTSGVANGQFF
J gene: TRBJ2-5; V gene: TRBV29-1; clone size: -; D gene: TRBD1; CDR3 length: 12; CDR3 DNA: TGCAGCGCGACAGGGGCCCAAGAGACCCAGTACTTC; CDR3 protein: CSATGAQETQYF
J gene: TRBJ1-2; V gene: TRBV7-2; clone size: many; D gene: -; CDR3 length: 12; CDR3 DNA: TGTGCCAGCAGCTTAGCGGGGAATGGCTACACCTTC; CDR3 protein: CASSLAGNGYTF
J gene: TRBJ1-1; V gene: TRBV20-1; clone size: -; D gene: -; CDR3 length: 15; CDR3 DNA: TGCAGTGCTAGGTCGGGGGAAAACCCCGGAACTGAAGCTTTCTTT; CDR3 protein: CSARSGENPGTEAFF
J gene: TRBJ2-1; V gene: TRBV29-1; clone size: -; D gene: -; CDR3 length: 11; CDR3 DNA: TGCAGCGGTGGATTGCAGGGTCGCCCGTTCTTC; CDR3 protein: CSGGLQGRPFF
J gene: TRBJ2-1; V gene: TRBV27; clone size: few; D gene: -; CDR3 length: 13; CDR3 DNA: TGTGCCAGCAGCACCCTAGCTTACAATGAGCAGTTCTTC; CDR3 protein: CASSTLAYNEQFF
J gene: TRBJ2-1; V gene: TRBV11-2; clone size: -; D gene: -; CDR3 length: 14; CDR3 DNA: TGTGCCAGCAGCTTGCAGCACTCAGTGGTTGAGCAGTTCTTC; CDR3 protein: CASSLQHSVVEQFF
J gene: TRBJ2-5; V gene: TRBV7-9; clone size: -; D gene: -; CDR3 length: 15; CDR3 DNA: TGTGCCAGCAGCTTAGGGGGGACAACGAAAGAGACCCAGTACTTC; CDR3 protein: CASSLGGTTKETQYF
J gene: TRBJ2-7; V gene: TRBV20-1; clone size: -; D gene: -; CDR3 length: 14; CDR3 DNA: TGCAGTGCTAGAACGCAGGGGGGAATCCACGAGCAGTACTTC; CDR3 protein: CSARTQGGIHEQYF
J gene: TRBJ1-2; V gene: TRBV4-1; clone size: few; D gene: -; CDR3 length: 14; CDR3 DNA: TGCGCCAGCAGCCAGCCAGGCACTAACTATGGCTACACCTTC; CDR3 protein: CASSQPGTNYGYTF